This T cell receptor beta chain was captured in a study of cytomegalovirus exposure and HLA in healthy donors. Across the study: Around 76% of more than 300 genotyped donors fell in the Caucasian-associated ancestry cluster. Overall study results and limits: On later analysis, the bulk of CMV-associated TCR beta chains appeared to be HLA-restricted. Follow-up analysis later connected one missense variant in DCLRE1C with trimming of TCR beta V- and J-genes.

In regard to this clone: Its antigen remains unidentified.

The donors, nominally healthy at sampling, likely had unrecorded immune exposures. Germline CDR1 reads LNHDA; CDR2 reads SQIVND (reference sequence). This CDR3 comprises 16 residues. The V segment lost 4 bases and the J segment 5 bases; nucleotides outside the gene matches: 4. PCR employed 60 Vbeta and 13 Jbeta primers. Some clones are missing from TCRdb's copy, which holds only in-frame ones; the method was immunoSEQ multiplex PCR. Its table records about 100,000 clones. The sequence derives from a man in his forties or fifties in good health and CMV-seronegative. The chain links TRBV19 to TRBJ2-5; 16 bases line up with TRBD2. Sequencing input: PBMCs. The CDR3: CASSRGLAGGEETQYF. In DNA form, the CDR3 reads TGTGCCAGTAGTAGGGGACTAGCGGGGGGGGAGGAGACCCAGTACTTC.